Listed below are T cell receptor beta chains from one sample, sequenced in a study of chemoradiotherapy in HPV16-positive cancers. Assay used: immunoSEQ multiplex PCR; TCRdb lists only in-frame clones, some missing. Of about 8,000 clones in the sample, approximately 80% were seen once. Sequenced here: blood, sampled from a patient who underwent chemoradiotherapy. The receptors shown here come from a human donor with HPV-associated anogenital cancer. Both conserved end residues are part of each CDR3. The D gene is left open where the match is weak. Rows give clone size only sometimes, using once, few, many, or a class for an expanded clone.

V gene	J gene	D gene	clone size	CDR3 protein	CDR3 DNA
TRBV6-5	TRBJ1-5	NA	NA	CASSTGTRGNQPQHF	TGTGCCAGCAGTACAGGGACCAGGGGCAATCAGCCCCAGCATTTT
TRBV2	TRBJ1-6	TRBD1	NA	CASSGEQGKNNSPLHF	TGTGCCAGCAGTGGTGAACAGGGGAAAAATAATTCACCCCTCCACTTT
TRBV6-5	TRBJ1-2	NA	NA	CASRHSTVFYGYTF	TGTGCCAGCAGACACTCGACCGTGTTCTATGGCTACACCTTC
TRBV28	TRBJ2-6	NA	NA	CASSRDGGYTFSGANVLTF	TGTGCCAGCAGTCGGGACGGGGGTTATACCTTCTCTGGGGCCAACGTCCTGACTTTC
TRBV2	TRBJ1-4	NA	NA	CASSERDGVREKLFF	TGTGCCAGCAGTGAGAGGGACGGTGTTCGGGAAAAACTGTTTTTT
TRBV19	TRBJ2-2	NA	NA	CATAASNTGELFF	TGTGCCACCGCCGCCTCGAACACCGGGGAGCTGTTTTTT
TRBV4-3	TRBJ1-1	NA	once	CASSQDLQAGTEAFF	TGCGCCAGCAGCCAAGATCTGCAGGCTGGGACTGAAGCTTTCTTT
TRBV9	TRBJ1-3	NA	NA	CASSEGVASSGNTIYF	TGTGCCAGCAGCGAAGGAGTTGCCTCCTCTGGAAACACCATATATTTT
TRBV19	TRBJ1-5	NA	NA	CASSIRVARANQPQHF	TGTGCCAGTAGTATTAGGGTCGCGAGGGCCAATCAGCCCCAGCATTTT
TRBV6-4	TRBJ1-5	NA	NA	CASSEQENQPQHF	TGTGCCAGCAGTGAACAGGAGAATCAGCCCCAGCATTTT
TRBV11-2	TRBJ2-7	NA	once	CASSLVGESSYEQYF	TGTGCCAGCAGCTTAGTTGGGGAGAGCTCCTACGAGCAGTACTTC
TRBV14	TRBJ1-4	NA	few	CASSQVPPALRGGPGEKLFF	TGTGCCAGCAGCCAAGTTCCTCCCGCCCTCAGGGGAGGTCCGGGGGAAAAACTGTTTTTT
TRBV4-2	TRBJ2-2	NA	NA	CASSQDWGHSGGELFF	TGTGCCAGCAGCCAAGACTGGGGGCATAGCGGGGGGGAGCTGTTTTTT
TRBV6-1	TRBJ1-3	NA	NA	CASSAGRGNTIYF	TGTGCCAGCAGTGCGGGGAGGGGAAACACCATATATTTT
TRBV7-9	TRBJ1-3	NA	NA	CASSGEGTRNTIYF	TGTGCCAGCAGCGGAGAGGGGACGAGAAACACCATATATTTT
TRBV15	TRBJ1-4	NA	few	CATGDTGGKLFF	TGTGCCACCGGGGACACTGGCGGAAAACTGTTTTTT
TRBV5-1	TRBJ2-3	NA	NA	CASSSGWGTDTQYF	TGCGCCAGCAGCTCCGGGTGGGGCACAGATACGCAGTATTTT
TRBV11-2	TRBJ2-2	TRBD2	NA	CASSLSGTSGDTGELFF	TGTGCCAGCAGCTTATCGGGGACTAGCGGGGACACCGGGGAGCTGTTTTTT
TRBV10-3	TRBJ2-7	NA	NA	CAISGEGEGEQYF	TGTGCCATCAGTGGGGAGGGGGAGGGGGAGCAGTACTTC
TRBV6-5	TRBJ2-2	NA	NA	CASTRGELFF	TGTGCCAGCACGCGCGGGGAGCTGTTTTTT
TRBV4-3	TRBJ1-2	TRBD1	NA	CASSQDGDSFNYGYTF	TGCGCCAGCAGCCAAGACGGGGACAGTTTTAACTATGGCTACACCTTC
TRBV18	TRBJ2-3	NA	NA	CASSPPANTDTQYF	TGTGCCAGCTCACCACCGGCGAACACAGATACGCAGTATTTT
TRBV27	TRBJ1-2	NA	NA	CASSLIGTRSNYGYTF	TGTGCCAGCAGTTTAATCGGTACACGTTCGAACTATGGCTACACCTTC
TRBV7-3	TRBJ1-3	NA	few	CASSSSIGNTIYF	TGTGCCAGCAGCTCGTCGATTGGAAACACCATATATTTT
TRBV13	TRBJ1-1	NA	NA	CASSLETPEWAAEAFF	TGTGCCAGCAGCTTAGAGACCCCGGAGTGGGCCGCTGAAGCTTTCTTT